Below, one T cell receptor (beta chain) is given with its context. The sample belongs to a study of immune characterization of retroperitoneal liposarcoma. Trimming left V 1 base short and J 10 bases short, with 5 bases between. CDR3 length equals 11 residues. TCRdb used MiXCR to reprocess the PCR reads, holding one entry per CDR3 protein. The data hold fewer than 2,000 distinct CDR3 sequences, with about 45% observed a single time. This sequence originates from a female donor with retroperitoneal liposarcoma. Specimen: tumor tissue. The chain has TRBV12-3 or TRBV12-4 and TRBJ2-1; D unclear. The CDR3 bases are TGTGCCAGCAGTTTAGAATACGAGCAGTTCTTC. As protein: CASSLEYEQFF.